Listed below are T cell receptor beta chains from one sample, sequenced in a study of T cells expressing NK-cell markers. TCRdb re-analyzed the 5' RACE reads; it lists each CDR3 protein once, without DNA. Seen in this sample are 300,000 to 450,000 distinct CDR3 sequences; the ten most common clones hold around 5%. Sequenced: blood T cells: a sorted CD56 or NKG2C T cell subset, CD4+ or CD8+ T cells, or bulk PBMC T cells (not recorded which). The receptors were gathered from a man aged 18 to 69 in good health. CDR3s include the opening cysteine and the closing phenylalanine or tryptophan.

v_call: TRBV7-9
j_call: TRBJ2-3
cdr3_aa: CASRPGGSSTDTQYF

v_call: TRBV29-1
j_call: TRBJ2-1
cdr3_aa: CSVAGSSGGSSYNEQFF

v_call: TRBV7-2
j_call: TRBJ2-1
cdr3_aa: CASSLPPGKYNEQFF

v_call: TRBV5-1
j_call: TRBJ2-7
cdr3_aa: CASSLVPLDSAYSYEQYF

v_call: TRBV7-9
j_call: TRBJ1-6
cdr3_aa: CASSVAGAKNSPLHF

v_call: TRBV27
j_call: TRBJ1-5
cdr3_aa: CASREGGLYSNQPQHF

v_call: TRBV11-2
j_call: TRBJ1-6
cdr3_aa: CASSLVRTDNSPLHF

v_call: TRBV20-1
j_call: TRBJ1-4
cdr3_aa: CSAPDRGYGKLFF

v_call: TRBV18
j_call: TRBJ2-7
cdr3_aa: CASSRLGERDEQYF

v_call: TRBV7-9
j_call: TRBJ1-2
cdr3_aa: CASSFGQPGGYTF

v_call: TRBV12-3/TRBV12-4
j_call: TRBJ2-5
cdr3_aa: CASSFGIAGAQETQYF

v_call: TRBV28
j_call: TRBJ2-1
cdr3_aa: CASSLYRGVYEQFF

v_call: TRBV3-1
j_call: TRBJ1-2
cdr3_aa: CASSQGGWGRGNGGYTF

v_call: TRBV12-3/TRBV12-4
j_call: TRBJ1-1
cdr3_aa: CASRGDRKNTEAFF

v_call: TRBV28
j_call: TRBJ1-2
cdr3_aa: CASSSSAYYGYTF

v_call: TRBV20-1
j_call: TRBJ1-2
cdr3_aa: CSARDSRGYYGYTF

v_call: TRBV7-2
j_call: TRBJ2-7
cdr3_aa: CASTSSRGGYEQYF

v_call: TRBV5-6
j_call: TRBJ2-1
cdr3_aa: CASSLSQGNIRNEQFF

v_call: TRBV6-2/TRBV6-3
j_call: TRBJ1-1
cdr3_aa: CASSYRQAFNTEAFF

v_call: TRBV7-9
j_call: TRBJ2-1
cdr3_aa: CASSFVRGGRNEQFF

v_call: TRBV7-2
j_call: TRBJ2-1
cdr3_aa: CASSWGSFTLNNEQFF

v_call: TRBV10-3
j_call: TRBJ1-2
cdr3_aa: CAITTGTAISYTF

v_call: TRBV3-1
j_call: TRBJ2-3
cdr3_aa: CASSWDSPTDTQYF

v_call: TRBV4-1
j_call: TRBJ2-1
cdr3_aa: CASSQELASTYNEQFF

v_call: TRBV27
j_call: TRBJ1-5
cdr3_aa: CASRRQGGSNQPQHF

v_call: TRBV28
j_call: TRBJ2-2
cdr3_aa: CASTRDWDTGELFF

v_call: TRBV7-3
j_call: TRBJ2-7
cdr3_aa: CASSLIGGTYEQYF

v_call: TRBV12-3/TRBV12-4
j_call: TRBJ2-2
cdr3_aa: CASKKGTSGTGELFF

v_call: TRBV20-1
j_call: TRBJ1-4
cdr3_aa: CSASLPKQGAKEKLFF

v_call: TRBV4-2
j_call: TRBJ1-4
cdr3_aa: CASPHEDRLNEKLFF

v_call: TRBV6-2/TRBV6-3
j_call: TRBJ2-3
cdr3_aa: CASSGRVTDTQYF

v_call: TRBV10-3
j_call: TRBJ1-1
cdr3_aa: CAISVEGKRNTEAFF

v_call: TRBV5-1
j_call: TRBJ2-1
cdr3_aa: CASSLNPGLNNEQFF

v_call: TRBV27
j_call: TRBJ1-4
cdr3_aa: CASSNVLRDRKEKLFF

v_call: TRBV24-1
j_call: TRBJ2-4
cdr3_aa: CATSDLGGNIQYF

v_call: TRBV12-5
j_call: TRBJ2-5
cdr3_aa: CASGLSLGRLGQETQYF

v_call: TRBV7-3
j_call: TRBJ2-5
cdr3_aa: CASSQDRLVQYF

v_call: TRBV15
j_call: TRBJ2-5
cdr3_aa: CATSRPTRPLQETQYF

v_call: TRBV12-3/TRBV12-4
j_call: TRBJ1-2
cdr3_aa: CASRQRALPFYGYTF

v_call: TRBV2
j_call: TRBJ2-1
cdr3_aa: CASSEAGGGFNEQFF

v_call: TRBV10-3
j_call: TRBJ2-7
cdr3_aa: CAISRIQSGTGDLEQYF